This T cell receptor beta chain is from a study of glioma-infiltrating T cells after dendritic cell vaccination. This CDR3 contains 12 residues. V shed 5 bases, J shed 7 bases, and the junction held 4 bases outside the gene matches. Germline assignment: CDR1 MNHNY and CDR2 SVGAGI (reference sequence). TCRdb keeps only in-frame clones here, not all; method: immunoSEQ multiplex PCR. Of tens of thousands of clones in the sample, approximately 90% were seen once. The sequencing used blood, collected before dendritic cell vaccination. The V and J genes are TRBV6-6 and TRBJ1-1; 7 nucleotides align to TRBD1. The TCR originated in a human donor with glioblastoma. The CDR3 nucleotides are TGTGCCAGCAGTCCTCGACAGGGTGAAGCTTTCTTT. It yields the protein CASSPRQGEAFF.